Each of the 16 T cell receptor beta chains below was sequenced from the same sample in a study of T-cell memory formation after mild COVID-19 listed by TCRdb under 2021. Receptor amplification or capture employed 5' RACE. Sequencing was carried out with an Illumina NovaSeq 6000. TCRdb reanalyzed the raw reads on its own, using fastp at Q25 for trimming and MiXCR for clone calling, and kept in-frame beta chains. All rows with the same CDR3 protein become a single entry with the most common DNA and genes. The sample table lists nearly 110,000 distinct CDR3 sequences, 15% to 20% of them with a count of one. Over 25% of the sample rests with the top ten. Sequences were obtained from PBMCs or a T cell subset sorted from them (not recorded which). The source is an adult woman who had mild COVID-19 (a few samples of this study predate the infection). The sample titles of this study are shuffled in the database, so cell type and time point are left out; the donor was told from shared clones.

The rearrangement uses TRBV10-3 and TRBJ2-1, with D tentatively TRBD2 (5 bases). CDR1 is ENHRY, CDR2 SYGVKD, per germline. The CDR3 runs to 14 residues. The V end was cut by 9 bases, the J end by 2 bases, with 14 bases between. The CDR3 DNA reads TGTGCCATTACATCCCCGGGGACCTACAATGAGCAGTTCTTC. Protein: CAITSPGTYNEQFF.

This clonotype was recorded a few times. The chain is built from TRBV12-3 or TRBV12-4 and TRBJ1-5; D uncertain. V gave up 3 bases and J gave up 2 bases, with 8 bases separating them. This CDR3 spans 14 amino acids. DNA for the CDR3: TGTGCCAGCAGTTTTGGCGACGGCAATCAGCCCCAGCATTTT. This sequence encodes CASSFGDGNQPQHF.

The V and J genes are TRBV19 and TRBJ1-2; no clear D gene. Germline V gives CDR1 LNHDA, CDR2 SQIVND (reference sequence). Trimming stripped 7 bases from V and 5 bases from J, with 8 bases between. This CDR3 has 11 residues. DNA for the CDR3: TGTGCCAGTATGGATTCATATGGCTACACCTTC. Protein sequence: CASMDSYGYTF.

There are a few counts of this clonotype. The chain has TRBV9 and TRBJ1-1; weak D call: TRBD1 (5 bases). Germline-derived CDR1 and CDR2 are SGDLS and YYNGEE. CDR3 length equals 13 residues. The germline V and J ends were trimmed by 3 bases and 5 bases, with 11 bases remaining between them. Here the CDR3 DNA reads TGTGCCAGCAGCGCGGGGACGGGAACTGAAGCTTTCTTT. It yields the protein CASSAGTGTEAFF.

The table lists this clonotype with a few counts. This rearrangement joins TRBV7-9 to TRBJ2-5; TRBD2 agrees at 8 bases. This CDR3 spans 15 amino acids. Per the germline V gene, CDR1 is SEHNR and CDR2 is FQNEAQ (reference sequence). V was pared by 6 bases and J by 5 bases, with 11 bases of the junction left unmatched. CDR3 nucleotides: TGTGCCAGCAGTCCCTGGACTAGCTCGCTGGAGACCCAGTACTTC. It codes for CASSPWTSSLETQYF.

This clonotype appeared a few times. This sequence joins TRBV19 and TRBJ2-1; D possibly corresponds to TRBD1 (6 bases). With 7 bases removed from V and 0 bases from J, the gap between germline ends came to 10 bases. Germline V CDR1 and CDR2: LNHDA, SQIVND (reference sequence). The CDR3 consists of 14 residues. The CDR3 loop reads CASKQGFSYNEQFF. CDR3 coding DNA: TGTGCCAGTAAACAGGGTTTCTCCTACAATGAGCAGTTCTTC. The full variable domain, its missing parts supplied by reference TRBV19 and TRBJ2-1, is DGGITQSPKYLFRKEGQNVTLSCEQNLNHDAMYWYRQDPGQGLRLIYYSQIVNDFQKGDIAEGYSVSREKKESFPLTVTSAQKNPTAFYLCASKQGFSYNEQFFGPGTRLTVL.

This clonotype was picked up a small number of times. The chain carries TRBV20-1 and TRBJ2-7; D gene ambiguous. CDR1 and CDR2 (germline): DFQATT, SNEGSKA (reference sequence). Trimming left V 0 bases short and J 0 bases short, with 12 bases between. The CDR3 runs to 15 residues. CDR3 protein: CSARDEAWSSYEQYF. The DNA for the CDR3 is TGCAGTGCTAGAGATGAGGCCTGGAGCTCCTACGAGCAGTACTTC.

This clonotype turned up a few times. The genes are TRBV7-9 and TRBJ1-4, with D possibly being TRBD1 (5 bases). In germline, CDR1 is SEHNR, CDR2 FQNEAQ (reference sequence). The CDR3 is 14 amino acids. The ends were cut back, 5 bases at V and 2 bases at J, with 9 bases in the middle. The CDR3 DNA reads TGTGCCAGCAGCGCAGGGTGGACTAATGAAAAACTGTTTTTT. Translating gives CASSAGWTNEKLFF.

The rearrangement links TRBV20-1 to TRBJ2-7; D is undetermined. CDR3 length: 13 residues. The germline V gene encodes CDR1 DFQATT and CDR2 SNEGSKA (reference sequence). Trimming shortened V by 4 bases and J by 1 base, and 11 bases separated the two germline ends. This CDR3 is CSAIGVSSYEQYF. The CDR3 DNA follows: TGCAGTGCTATAGGAGTTTCGTCCTACGAGCAGTACTTC.

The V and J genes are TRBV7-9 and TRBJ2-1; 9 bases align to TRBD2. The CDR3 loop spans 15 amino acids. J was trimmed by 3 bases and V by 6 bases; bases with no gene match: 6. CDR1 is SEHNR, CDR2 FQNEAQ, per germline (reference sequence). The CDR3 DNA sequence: TGTGCCAGCAGTACGACTAGCGGAGACTACAATGAGCAGTTCTTC. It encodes CASSTTSGDYNEQFF.

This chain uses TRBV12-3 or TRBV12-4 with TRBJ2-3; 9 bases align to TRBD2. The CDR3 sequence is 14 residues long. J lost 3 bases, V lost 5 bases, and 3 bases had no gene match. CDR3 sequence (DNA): TGTGCCAGCAGTAGCGGGGGGTGGACAGATACGCAGTATTTT. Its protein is CASSSGGWTDTQYF.

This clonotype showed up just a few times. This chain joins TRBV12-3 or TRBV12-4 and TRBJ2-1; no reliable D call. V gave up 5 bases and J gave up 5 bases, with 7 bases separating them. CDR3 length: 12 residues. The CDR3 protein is CASSTSHNEQFF. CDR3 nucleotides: TGTGCCAGCAGTACGTCCCACAATGAGCAGTTCTTC.

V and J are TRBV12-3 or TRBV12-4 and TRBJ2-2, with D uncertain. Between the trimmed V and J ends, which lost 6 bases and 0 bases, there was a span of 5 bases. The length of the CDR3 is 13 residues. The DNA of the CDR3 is TGTGCCAGCAGACATCCGAACACCGGGGAGCTGTTTTTT. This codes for CASRHPNTGELFF.

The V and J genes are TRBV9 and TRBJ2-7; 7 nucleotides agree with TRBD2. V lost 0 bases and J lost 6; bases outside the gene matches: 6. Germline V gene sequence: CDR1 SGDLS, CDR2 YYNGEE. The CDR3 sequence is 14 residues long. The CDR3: CASSVAFLAAEQYF. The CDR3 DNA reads TGTGCCAGCAGCGTAGCTTTCCTAGCGGCCGAGCAGTACTTC. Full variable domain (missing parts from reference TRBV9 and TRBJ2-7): DSGVTQTPKHLITATGQRVTLRCSPRSGDLSVYWYQQSLDQGLQFLIQYYNGEERAKGNILERFSAQQFPDLHSELNLSSLELGDSALYFCASSVAFLAAEQYFGPGTRLTVT.

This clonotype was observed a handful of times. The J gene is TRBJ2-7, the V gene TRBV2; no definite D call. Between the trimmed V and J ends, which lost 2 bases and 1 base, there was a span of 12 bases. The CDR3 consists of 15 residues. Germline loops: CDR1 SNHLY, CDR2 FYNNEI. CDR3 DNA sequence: TGTGCCAGCAGTGAACTACCGACACCTTCCTACGAGCAGTACTTC. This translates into CASSELPTPSYEQYF.

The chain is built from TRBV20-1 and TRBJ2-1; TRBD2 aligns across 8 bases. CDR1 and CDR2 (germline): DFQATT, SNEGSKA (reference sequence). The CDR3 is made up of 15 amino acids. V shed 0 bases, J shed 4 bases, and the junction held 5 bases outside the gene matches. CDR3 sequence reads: CSARDLREEYNEQFF. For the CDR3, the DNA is TGCAGTGCTAGAGATCTGCGGGAGGAATACAATGAGCAGTTCTTC.